This T cell receptor beta chain was sequenced for a study of blood T cells in healthy people across ages. A second PCR of about 7 to 12 cycles used a sample-barcoded 5' primer and a J-beta primer mix. A single record per CDR3 protein comes from TCRdb applying MiXCR to the 5' RACE reads. This table has 1.8 million or so distinct CDR3 sequences, about two fifths appearing once. V was pared by 1 base and J by 13 bases, with 17 bases between. The CDR3 spans 14 residues. Germline CDR1 and CDR2: SGHTA and FQGTGA. This chain connects TRBV7-3 to TRBJ2-4; D unresolved. The clonotype comes from a human donor in good health. Sequences were obtained from blood. In DNA form, the CDR3 reads TGTGCCAGCAGCTTAAATACAGATTACAATGAGCAGTACTTC. It yields the protein CASSLNTDYNEQYF.